The 28 T cell receptor beta chains listed next were all sequenced from one sample in a study of cytomegalovirus exposure and HLA in healthy donors. Use of 60 Vbeta and 13 Jbeta primers characterized the PCR. TCRdb's copy holds only in-frame clones and misses some; the assay was immunoSEQ multiplex PCR. The repertoire holds 100,000 to 150,000 clones, with roughly 70% as singletons. Material: PBMCs. These receptors came from a man younger than 40 in good health and CMV-seronegative.

This chain uses TRBV6-4 with TRBJ2-3; a weak D match, TRBD1 (6 bases). Trimming shortened V by 2 bases and J by 0 bases, and 9 bases separated the two germline ends. The CDR3 consists of 15 residues. CDR1 and CDR2 from the germline V gene are MRHNA and SNTAGT. CDR3 region: CASSDVGGSTDTQYF. The CDR3 nucleotides are TGTGCCAGCAGTGACGTAGGGGGAAGCACAGATACGCAGTATTTT.

This clone was seen once. V gene TRBV18 combines with J gene TRBJ1-2, with 9 bases matching TRBD1. The CDR3 runs 15 residues. The J segment lost 5 bases and the V segment lost 2 bases, leaving 6 bases of the junction unmatched. Germline V gene sequence: CDR1 KGHSH, CDR2 LQKENI. For the CDR3, the DNA is TGTGCCAGCTCACCAAGGAAGGACAGGGGATATGGCTACACCTTC. As protein: CASSPRKDRGYGYTF.

A word on this clone: Other DNA sequences in the same sample also yield this CDR3. The chain couples TRBV29-1 to TRBJ2-1; the match to TRBD1 covers 10 bases. CDR1 is SQVTM and CDR2 is ANQGSEA in the germline V gene. The trim removed 4 bases at V and 3 bases at J, leaving 0 bases unmatched. CDR3 length: 13 amino acids. CDR3: CSVGTGGYNEQFF. The CDR3 DNA sequence: TGCAGCGTTGGGACAGGGGGCTACAATGAGCAGTTCTTC.

The chain employs TRBV6-5 and TRBJ1-6, with D maybe TRBD1 (5 bases). Germline CDR1 and CDR2: MNHEY and SVGAGI. The CDR3 runs 15 residues. V dropped 5 bases and J dropped 2 bases, with 10 bases sitting between them. CDR3 DNA sequence: TGTGCCAGCAGTCGGGGGTTTACCTATAATTCACCCCTCCACTTT. Its protein product is CASSRGFTYNSPLHF.

V usage is TRBV30 and J usage is TRBJ2-2; weak D call: TRBD1 (6 bases). From germline, CDR1 is GTSNPN and CDR2 SVGIG (reference sequence). The CDR3 totals 14 residues. The V end lost 2 bases, the J end lost 4 bases, and 11 bases lay between the germline ends. The CDR3, as DNA: TGTGCCTGGAGTTCCCACAGGGCCACCGGGGAGCTGTTTTTT. Protein product: CAWSSHRATGELFF.

The gene calls are TRBV7-2 and TRBJ2-7, with D perhaps matching TRBD2 (6 bases). Trimming left V 2 bases short and J 6 bases short, with 17 bases between. CDR1 SGHTA and CDR2 FQGNSA come from the germline V gene. The CDR3 has 15 amino acids. CDR3 coding DNA: TGTGCCAGCAGCTTAAACGTTAGGGGACTGGGCGAGCAGTACTTC. Translation gives CASSLNVRGLGEQYF.

V usage is TRBV14 and J usage is TRBJ2-5; 9 bases line up with TRBD1. V dropped 6 bases and J dropped 5; count of bases not matched to a gene: 4. CDR1 and CDR2 from the germline V gene are SGHDN and FVKESK. The CDR3 covers 13 residues. In DNA, the CDR3 is TGTGCCAGCAGTGGACAGGGGTGGGAGACCCAGTACTTC. Its protein is CASSGQGWETQYF.

The rearrangement joins TRBV7-6 to TRBJ2-5; 8 positions agree with TRBD1. The end of the DNA aligns better with TRBJ2-7, so the J call may be wrong. The V gene's germline CDR1 is SGHVS and CDR2 FNYEAQ. The CDR3 length is 14 residues. CDR3 in DNA: TGTGCCAGCAGCTTAGACAGGGGGAATTACGAGCAGTACTTC. This sequence encodes CASSLDRGNYEQYF.

This sequence joins TRBV28 and TRBJ1-1; a possible D gene is TRBD1 (6 bases). The CDR3 length is 14 residues. Trimming cost V 2 bases and J 4 bases, with 11 bases left between them. Germline V gene lookup returns CDR1 MDHEN and CDR2 SYDVKM. CDR3 amino acids: CASSLIQGTTEAFF. Here the CDR3 DNA reads TGTGCCAGCAGTTTAATCCAGGGGACCACTGAAGCTTTCTTT. The variable domain in full, with the rest retrieved from reference TRBV28 and TRBJ1-1, is DVKVTQSSRYLVKRTGEKVFLECVQDMDHENMFWYRQDPGLGLRLIYFSYDVKMKEKGDIPEGYSVSREKKERFSLILESASTNQTSMYLCASSLIQGTTEAFFGQGTRLTVV.

The chain uses TRBV6-5 and TRBJ1-2; TRBD1 matches 7 bases. CDR1 and CDR2 (germline): MNHEY, SVGAGI. The CDR3 runs 14 residues. The ends lost 5 bases at V and 8 bases at J; junction bases unmatched: 11. The CDR3, as DNA: TGTGCCAGCAGTACCCCGACAGGGCCGGGGGGCTACACCTTC. This sequence encodes CASSTPTGPGGYTF.

This clone was detected only once. CDR3 amino acids: CAISYGQGAEAFF. CDR3 in DNA: TGTGCCATAAGCTATGGACAGGGGGCTGAAGCTTTCTTT. This chain uses TRBV6-5 with TRBJ1-1; 10 bases are a match to TRBD1. The V and J ends lost 10 bases and 6 bases, in that order; junction bases with no gene match: 8. Germline V lookup: CDR1 MNHEY, CDR2 SVGAGI. The CDR3 runs to 13 residues.

This sequence joins TRBV5-1 and TRBJ2-1; no reliable D call. This CDR3 comprises 14 residues. With 5 bases removed from V and 4 bases from J, the gap between germline ends came to 13 bases. Germline-derived CDR1 and CDR2 are SGHRS and YFSETQ. In DNA, the CDR3 is TGCGCCAGCAGTCGGGTAGGCACATACAATGAGCAGTTCTTC. Its protein is CASSRVGTYNEQFF. Supplemented by reference TRBV5-1 and TRBJ2-1, the full variable domain reads KAGVTQTPRYLIKTRGQQVTLSCSPISGHRSVSWYQQTPGQGLQFLFEYFSETQRNKGNFPGRFSGRQFSNSRSEMNVSTLELGDSALYLCASSRVGTYNEQFFGPGTRLTVL.

The V gene is TRBV5-6, the J gene TRBJ2-3; the D is unclear. The length of the CDR3 is 14 residues. Germline CDR1 and CDR2: SGHDT and YYEEEE. Deletions cut 0 bases from V and 6 bases from J, with 11 bases between. The CDR3 DNA reads TGTGCCAGCAGCTTGGGGCTTACGTCGGATACGCAGTATTTT. Its protein is CASSLGLTSDTQYF. Full variable domain (outside the CDR3, taken from reference TRBV5-6 and TRBJ2-3): DAGVTQSPTHLIKTRGQQVTLRCSPKSGHDTVSWYQQALGQGPQFIFQYYEEEERQRGNFPDRFSGHQFPNYSSELNVNALLLGDSALYLCASSLGLTSDTQYFGPGTRLTVL.

The V and J genes are TRBV30 and TRBJ2-2; 8 nucleotides agree with TRBD1. CDR1 and CDR2 from the germline V gene are GTSNPN and SVGIG (reference sequence). Germline trimming cut 5 bases from V and 5 bases from J; bases unmatched to any gene: 10. This CDR3 has 15 amino acids. The CDR3 DNA follows: TGTGCCTGGGGAGTGGAGACAGGGGTAACCGGGGAGCTGTTTTTT. This encodes CAWGVETGVTGELFF. The whole variable domain, filled in from reference TRBV30 and TRBJ2-2, reads SQTIHQWPATLVQPVGSPLSLECTVEGTSNPNLYWYRQAAGRGLQLLFYSVGIGQISSEVPQNLSASRPQDRQFILSSKKLLLSDSGFYLCAWGVETGVTGELFFGEGSRLTVL.

This sequence joins TRBV2 and TRBJ1-6; no definite D call. This CDR3 has 11 amino acids. Between the trimmed V and J ends, which lost 8 bases and 7 bases, there was a span of 6 bases. CDR1 and CDR2 from the germline V gene are SNHLY and FYNNEI. CDR3 sequence: CASAGNSPLHF. The CDR3 bases are TGTGCCAGCGCGGGGAATTCACCCCTCCACTTT.

V is TRBV11-1 and J is TRBJ2-3, with TRBD2 identical over 7 bases. The CDR3 loop spans 16 amino acids. Per the germline V gene, CDR1 is SGHAT and CDR2 is FQDESV (reference sequence). The J segment lost 0 bases and the V segment lost 3 bases, leaving 6 bases of the junction unmatched. CDR3 loop: CASSFLSGTSTDTQYF. CDR3 DNA sequence: TGTGCCAGCAGCTTCCTCAGCGGGACTAGCACAGATACGCAGTATTTT.

V and J are TRBV27 and TRBJ2-1; 10 positions match TRBD2. This CDR3 is built from 15 residues. V lost 5 bases, J lost 5 bases, and 6 bases stayed unmatched. Germline lookup yields CDR1 MNHEY and CDR2 SMNVEV (reference sequence). The CDR3 DNA reads as TGTGCCAGCAGTCCTCTAGCGGGGGAACACAATGAGCAGTTCTTC. It translates to CASSPLAGEHNEQFF.

The chain recombines TRBV6-1 with TRBJ2-7, with 9 bases that match TRBD1. Germline CDR1 reads MNHNS; CDR2 reads SASEGT. J gave up 5 bases and V 6 bases, and 8 bases lay outside the gene matches. This CDR3 comprises 14 residues. CDR3 in amino acids: CASRVRTGAHEQYF. CDR3 DNA: TGTGCCAGCAGAGTCAGGACAGGGGCCCACGAGCAGTACTTC.

The table lists this clone with a few counts. The chain joins TRBV5-1 to TRBJ1-4; D is unresolved. The germline gives CDR1 SGHRS, CDR2 YFSETQ. The CDR3 spans 16 residues. V shed 0 bases and J shed 2 bases, with 11 bases lying between them. The CDR3 sequence: CASSLAVGRTNEKLFF. The CDR3 DNA is TGCGCCAGCAGCTTGGCTGTTGGGAGGACTAATGAAAAACTGTTTTTT.

This chain connects TRBV4-3 to TRBJ2-5; a weak D match, TRBD2 (5 bases). The DNA end is a closer match to TRBJ2-7, so the J assignment may be wrong. The germline gives CDR1 LGHNA, CDR2 YSLEER. CDR3 length equals 14 residues. DNA for the CDR3: TGCGCCAGCAGCCACTCCGGGGTCTCCTACGAGCAGTACTTC. Encoded protein: CASSHSGVSYEQYF.

The chain couples TRBV4-1 to TRBJ1-1, with a tentative D call TRBD1 (5 bases). V lost 0 bases to trimming and J lost 0 bases, with 11 bases between them. This CDR3 is 16 amino acids long. The germline CDR1 and CDR2 sequences are MGHRA and YSYEKL. The DNA for the CDR3 is TGCGCCAGCAGCCAAGATGGGGCAAGCATGAACACTGAAGCTTTCTTT. Residues: CASSQDGASMNTEAFF.

The chain links TRBV5-1 to TRBJ1-2; TRBD1 is a possible D gene (5 bases). The CDR3 spans 16 residues. Trimming stripped 0 bases from V and 0 bases from J, with 12 bases between. Per the germline V gene, CDR1 is SGHRS and CDR2 is YFSETQ. CDR3 in DNA: TGCGCCAGCAGCTTGGTTTCGTCAGGGACTAACTATGGCTACACCTTC. Encoded protein: CASSLVSSGTNYGYTF.

The chain links TRBV29-1 to TRBJ1-3; D is unresolved. Trimming took off 5 bases at V and 4 bases at J, with 12 bases between the two ends. Germline V CDR1 and CDR2: SQVTM, ANQGSEA. This CDR3 contains 13 residues. CDR3: CSVSGGGGNTIYF. The CDR3 bases are TGCAGCGTTTCTGGAGGCGGCGGAAACACCATATATTTT.

V and J are TRBV28 and TRBJ1-3; D might be TRBD1 (5 bases). This CDR3 comprises 17 residues. CDR1 is MDHEN, CDR2 SYDVKM, per germline. V gave up 4 bases and J gave up 0 bases, with 16 bases separating them. The chain's CDR3 is CASSSPRASASGNTIYF. The CDR3, as DNA: TGTGCCAGCAGTTCCCCCAGGGCCTCCGCCTCTGGAAACACCATATATTTT.

The chain joins TRBV18 to TRBJ2-7; 8 nucleotides agree with TRBD1. There are 15 residues in the CDR3. Germline loops: CDR1 KGHSH, CDR2 LQKENI. V was pared by 4 bases and J by 3 bases, with 8 bases of the junction left unmatched. CDR3 residues: CASSHRGESNYEQYF. The CDR3 DNA sequence: TGTGCCAGCTCACACAGGGGGGAGTCCAACTACGAGCAGTACTTC.

The chain combines TRBV7-9 with TRBJ2-5, with 9 bases identical to TRBD2. V was clipped by 3 bases and J by 2 bases; unmatched bases: 1. Germline CDR1 reads SEHNR; CDR2 reads FQNEAQ (reference sequence). The CDR3 runs to 14 residues. The CDR3 DNA reads as TGTGCCAGCAGCTTGACTAGCGGACAAGAGACCCAGTACTTC. Translating it yields CASSLTSGQETQYF.

CDR3 sequence: CAWSVLQVTGELFF. CDR3 in DNA: TGTGCCTGGAGTGTACTTCAGGTGACCGGGGAGCTGTTTTTT. The chain employs TRBV30 and TRBJ2-2; no reliable D call. The CDR3 covers 14 residues. The germline gives CDR1 GTSNPN, CDR2 SVGIG (reference sequence). V was cut by 0 bases and J by 5 bases, with 10 bases left in between.

The V and J genes are TRBV25-1 and TRBJ2-7; D unresolved. The CDR3 runs 12 residues. The V end lost 4 bases, the J end lost 3 bases, and 7 bases lay between the germline ends. Germline CDR1 and CDR2: MGHDK and SYGVNS. The CDR3 region is CASSAYNYEQYF. For the CDR3, the DNA is TGTGCCAGCAGTGCGTATAACTACGAGCAGTACTTC.